Included here is one T cell receptor beta chain sequence, with context. Its specificity is not known. Germline lookup yields CDR1 MDHEN and CDR2 SYDVKM. The CDR3 covers 15 residues. Trimming left V 2 bases short and J 2 bases short, with 12 bases between. The sample originates from a study of cytomegalovirus exposure and HLA in healthy donors. Looking at the study overall: For the roughly 390 genotyped donors, 65% to 90% fell within the Caucasian-associated ancestry cluster. Broader study findings: The study put 160 or so TCR beta chains on its list as cytomegalovirus-associated. TCR beta V segments were, for the most part, productive about 87% or about 30% of the time in an earlier analysis. Immune exposure information comprised only CMV serostatus.

The study ran its PCR with 60 Vbeta and 13 Jbeta primers. Libraries were prepared by immunoSEQ multiplex PCR; TCRdb keeps only in-frame clonotypes and omits some of them. The table has 110,000 to 150,000 clones, 70% to 75% seen once. The receptor was isolated from a human donor in good health. The sample comprised PBMCs. J is TRBJ1-1 and V is TRBV28, with D tentatively TRBD1 (6 bases). CDR3 in DNA: TGTGCCAGCAGTTTACTGGGGGCCTCTAACACTGAAGCTTTCTTT. Translating it yields CASSLLGASNTEAFF. Using reference TRBV28 and TRBJ1-1 for the parts outside the CDR3, the full variable domain is DVKVTQSSRYLVKRTGEKVFLECVQDMDHENMFWYRQDPGLGLRLIYFSYDVKMKEKGDIPEGYSVSREKKERFSLILESASTNQTSMYLCASSLLGASNTEAFFGQGTRLTVV.